The 23 T cell receptor beta chains presented below share a single source sample, sequenced in a study of T cell responses to AZD1222 COVID-19 vaccine. Using immunoSEQ multiplex PCR, the repertoire was profiled, and TCRdb retains in-frame clones only, with some absent. The sample records 98,000 or so clones, about 86% being singletons. Sample: peripheral blood, taken on day 0 of AZD1222 vaccination. The receptors originated from an adult in good health.

This rearrangement joins TRBV7-2 to TRBJ1-1, with D maybe TRBD1 (5 bases). This CDR3 is built from 14 residues. Germline assignment: CDR1 SGHTA and CDR2 FQGNSA. Trimming cost V 5 bases and J 5 bases, with 15 bases left between them. CDR3 nucleotides: TGTGCCAGCAGCCCCAACTGGGGGGGGACTGAAGCTTTCTTT. It is translated as CASSPNWGGTEAFF.

The V call is TRBV6-5, the J call TRBJ1-1; D ambiguous. This CDR3 contains 13 residues. Trimming stripped 0 bases from V and 8 bases from J, with 10 bases between. The germline V gene has CDR1 MNHEY and CDR2 SVGAGI. CDR3 region: CASSYSGNLEAFF. CDR3 sequence (DNA): TGTGCCAGCAGTTACTCCGGCAACCTCGAAGCTTTCTTT.

The chain uses TRBV7-9 and TRBJ2-7, with TRBD1 as a possible D gene (6 bases). The CDR3 length is 14 residues. The V end was cut by 5 bases, the J end by 0 bases, with 11 bases between. Germline V lookup: CDR1 SEHNR, CDR2 FQNEAQ (reference sequence). The CDR3 region is CASSRRDISYEQYF. DNA of the CDR3: TGTGCCAGCAGCCGCCGGGACATCTCCTACGAGCAGTACTTC.

The V gene is TRBV5-6, the J gene TRBJ1-4; D unresolved. The CDR3 is 15 residues long. Trimming took 1 base from V and 2 from J, leaving 9 bases between them. Germline lookup yields CDR1 SGHDT and CDR2 YYEEEE. This CDR3 reads CASSLIGQTNEKLFF. In DNA form, the CDR3 reads TGTGCCAGCAGCTTGATTGGCCAGACTAATGAAAAACTGTTTTTT.

This clone was counted only a few times. The genes are TRBV4-1 and TRBJ2-7; D uncertain. This CDR3 is built from 15 residues. V was pared by 1 base and J by 3 bases, with 13 bases between. CDR1 is MGHRA and CDR2 is YSYEKL in the germline V gene. Here the CDR3 DNA reads TGCGCCAGCAGCCAAGTCTTTCGTCTAGGCTACGAGCAGTACTTC. Residues: CASSQVFRLGYEQYF.

The chain is built from TRBV5-6 and TRBJ2-1; D perhaps matches TRBD2 (5 bases). V lost 2 bases and J 3 bases, leaving 12 bases between the germline ends. Germline lookup yields CDR1 SGHDT and CDR2 YYEEEE. CDR3 length equals 15 residues. CDR3 nucleotides: TGTGCCAGCAGCTTATTAGACCGGGACTACAATGAGCAGTTCTTC. Translated, it gives CASSLLDRDYNEQFF.

J is TRBJ1-1 and V is TRBV5-1; a weak D match, TRBD1 (6 bases). The germline gives CDR1 SGHRS, CDR2 YFSETQ. V lost 7 bases and J lost 6, with 19 bases in between. This CDR3 is built from 14 residues. This chain's CDR3 is CASRGGAGVPEAFF. As DNA, the CDR3 is TGCGCCAGCCGTGGGGGGGCCGGGGTCCCTGAAGCTTTCTTT.

The chain uses TRBV2 and TRBJ2-7; a weak D match, TRBD1 (6 bases). Trimming pared 6 bases from V and 4 bases from J, leaving 19 bases between. Germline V gene data show CDR1 as SNHLY and CDR2 as FYNNEI. This CDR3 is built from 15 residues. The CDR3 region has the DNA TGTGCCAGCAGAAAAGCCAGGGTGGGGGCTTACGAGCAGTACTTC. This translates into CASRKARVGAYEQYF.

This sequence joins TRBV28 and TRBJ2-7; D tentatively reads TRBD1 or TRBD2 (6 bases each). V lost 3 bases, J lost 4 bases, and 19 bases lay in between. The germline CDR1 and CDR2 sequences are MDHEN and SYDVKM. This CDR3 spans 16 amino acids. CDR3: CASSLGAGNHFYEQYF. The CDR3 nucleotides read TGTGCCAGCAGTTTGGGGGCGGGGAACCACTTTTACGAGCAGTACTTC.

This chain connects TRBV9 to TRBJ1-1; 7 bases map to TRBD1. V shed 0 bases and J 0 bases; nucleotides not matched to a gene: 2. Per the germline V gene, CDR1 is SGDLS and CDR2 is YYNGEE. The CDR3 is 15 residues long. CDR3 in DNA: TGTGCCAGCAGCGTAGGGGGACAGCTGAACACTGAAGCTTTCTTT. Its protein product is CASSVGGQLNTEAFF.

The V gene is TRBV7-2, the J gene TRBJ1-1, with D unresolved. V was clipped by 4 bases and J by 5 bases, with 14 bases between them. The CDR3 spans 14 residues. From germline, CDR1 is SGHTA and CDR2 FQGNSA. The chain's CDR3 is CASSSKLGWTEAFF. The CDR3 nucleotides read TGTGCCAGCAGCTCTAAGCTGGGGTGGACTGAAGCTTTCTTT.

The chain combines TRBV5-1 with TRBJ2-7; TRBD1 matches at 8 bases. Germline CDR1 SGHRS, CDR2 YFSETQ. V dropped 4 bases and J dropped 5; count of bases not matched to a gene: 11. The CDR3 sequence is 15 residues long. CDR3 protein: CASSPRTGFDHEQYF. Here the CDR3 DNA reads TGCGCCAGCAGCCCTCGGACAGGGTTTGACCACGAGCAGTACTTC.

The V and J genes are TRBV6-9 and TRBJ1-5; 10 bases match TRBD1. The CDR3 runs to 16 residues. CDR1 is MNHGY, CDR2 SVAAGI, per germline. V was pared by 6 bases and J by 7 bases, with 12 bases of the junction left unmatched. CDR3 nucleotide sequence: TGTGCCAGCAGACAACTCCCCGGGACAGGGGACCAGCCCCAGCATTTT. It yields the protein CASRQLPGTGDQPQHF.

This rearrangement joins TRBV9 to TRBJ1-1; possible D gene TRBD1, 5 bases. V shed 2 bases and J shed 0 bases, with 11 bases lying between them. The germline V gene encodes CDR1 SGDLS and CDR2 YYNGEE. The CDR3 length is 15 residues. The CDR3 reads CASSVDGRVNTEAFF. For the CDR3, the DNA is TGTGCCAGCAGCGTTGATGGCAGGGTGAACACTGAAGCTTTCTTT.

V and J are TRBV7-2 and TRBJ1-5; D ambiguous. From germline, CDR1 is SGHTA and CDR2 FQGNSA. The length of the CDR3 is 13 residues. CDR3 amino acids: CAPDRGLVQPQHF. The DNA for the CDR3 is TGTGCTCCCGATCGGGGTCTGGTGCAGCCCCAGCATTTT.

The chain employs TRBV6-5 and TRBJ1-4; D is undetermined. V gave up 0 bases and J gave up 8 bases, with 1 base separating them. Germline CDR1 and CDR2: MNHEY and SVGAGI. The CDR3 consists of 11 residues. CDR3 sequence (DNA): TGTGCCAGCAGTTACTCCGAAAAACTGTTTTTT. This translates into CASSYSEKLFF.

As regards this clone: A junction boundary mismatches the germline segment, possibly from a read error. CDR3 residues: CASSYVGGESYKQYF. CDR3 bases: TGTGCCAGCAGTTACGTCGGGGGGGAGTCCTACAAGCAGTACTTC. The V call is TRBV6-5, the J call TRBJ2-7; TRBD2 matches 8 bases. Germline loops: CDR1 MNHEY, CDR2 SVGAGI. The CDR3 has 15 amino acids.

The chain employs TRBV10-3 and TRBJ1-1, with D possibly matching TRBD1 (5 bases). Trimming removed 10 bases at V and 1 base at J, with 10 bases between. This CDR3 comprises 12 residues. CDR1 is ENHRY and CDR2 is SYGVKD in the germline V gene. CDR3 sequence: CATNQGNTEAFF. In DNA form, the CDR3 reads TGTGCCACCAACCAGGGGAACACTGAAGCTTTCTTT.

In its sample, this clone is medium-sized. The V call is TRBV12-5, the J call TRBJ1-2; 9 bases agree with TRBD1. Trimming cost V 4 bases and J 7 bases; bases outside gene matches: 7. CDR3 length: 14 residues. Germline-derived CDR1 and CDR2 are LGHNT and FRNRAP. The CDR3 reads CASGSGTGWGGYTF. CDR3 DNA: TGTGCTAGTGGTTCGGGGACAGGGTGGGGTGGCTACACCTTC.

The chain has TRBV18 and TRBJ1-3; D may be TRBD1 (6 bases). CDR1 is KGHSH, CDR2 LQKENI, per germline. V dropped 3 bases and J dropped 4 bases, with 19 bases sitting between them. The CDR3 runs to 17 residues. The CDR3 coding sequence is TGTGCCAGCTCACCTAACAGGGCTGGTGGCTCCGGAAACACCATATATTTT. Translated: CASSPNRAGGSGNTIYF.

This rearrangement joins TRBV6-1 to TRBJ1-5, with unresolved D. From germline, CDR1 is MNHNS and CDR2 SASEGT. The CDR3 has 17 residues. V gave up 3 bases and J gave up 0 bases, with 15 bases separating them. This CDR3 is CASSDVHGSYSNQPQHF. The CDR3 DNA is TGTGCCAGCAGTGACGTGCATGGGAGCTATAGCAATCAGCCCCAGCATTTT.

The J gene is TRBJ2-3, the V gene TRBV5-4, with 8 nucleotides matching TRBD1. Germline values: CDR1 SGHNT, CDR2 YYREEE (reference sequence). The junction had 6 bases not matched to a gene; V was cut back by 4 bases and J by 2 bases. CDR3 length equals 15 residues. CDR3 sequence: CASSHWDRNTDTQYF. The CDR3 bases are TGTGCCAGCAGCCACTGGGACAGGAACACAGATACGCAGTATTTT.

Here the CDR3 reads CASSPSGTANEKLFF. The DNA of the CDR3 is TGTGCCAGCAGTCCTTCCGGGACAGCTAATGAAAAACTGTTTTTT. The rearrangement joins TRBV6-5 to TRBJ1-4, with TRBD1 matching 7 bases. Germline V gives CDR1 MNHEY, CDR2 SVGAGI. The CDR3 has 15 amino acids. Trimming at V came to 5 bases and at J to 3 bases, leaving 6 bases not matched to a gene.